The clone carrying this TCR beta chain came up a few times. Its antigen is still unknown. All of the isolated RNA was reverse transcribed, so expressed TCRB transcripts were sequenced. Measured with immunoSEQ multiplex PCR; TCRdb has only the in-frame clones, and not every one. This sample has about 330,000 clones, with approximately 11% found just once. Every sorted population was more than 95% pure. The sample originates from a study of beta chain features in type 1 diabetes. The CDR3 is made up of 20 amino acids. Study results and caveats: Over-representation of high TCR-expressing cells was a possible consequence of cDNA sequencing. TCRB CDR3s were moderately but significantly shorter in Type 1 diabetes patients in all four CD4+ subsets. Among type 1 diabetes patients, VDJ junctions had fewer insertions and more deletions.

Sequenced material: naive CD4+ T cells from blood. The TCR originated in a woman in her 30s in good health. This chain uses TRBV21-1 with TRBJ2-3; TRBD1, as called in the table, went unchecked against the DNA. TRBV21-1 is listed as a pseudogene. For the CDR3, the DNA is TGTGCCAGCAGCAAGACGGGACACTTCGCCGGGACCAGGAGACAGGGTACGCAGTATTTT. Translating it yields CASSKTGHFAGTRRQGTQYF.